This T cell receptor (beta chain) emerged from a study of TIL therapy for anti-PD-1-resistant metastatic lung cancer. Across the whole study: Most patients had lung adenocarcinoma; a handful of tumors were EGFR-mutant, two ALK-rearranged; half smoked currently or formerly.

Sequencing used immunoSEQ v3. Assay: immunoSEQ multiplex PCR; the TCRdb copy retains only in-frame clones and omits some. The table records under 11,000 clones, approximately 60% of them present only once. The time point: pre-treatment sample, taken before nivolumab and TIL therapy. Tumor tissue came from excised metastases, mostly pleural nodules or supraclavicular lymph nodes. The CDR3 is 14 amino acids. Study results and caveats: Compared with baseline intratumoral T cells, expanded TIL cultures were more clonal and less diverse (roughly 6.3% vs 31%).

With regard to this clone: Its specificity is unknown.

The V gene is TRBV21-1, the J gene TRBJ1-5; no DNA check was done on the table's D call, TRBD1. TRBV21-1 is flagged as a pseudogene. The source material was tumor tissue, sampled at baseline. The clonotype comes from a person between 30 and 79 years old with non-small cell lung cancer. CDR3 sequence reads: CASSKGIWQGVRIF. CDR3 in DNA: TGTGCCAGCAGCAAAGGAATATGGCAGGGGGTGCGGATTTTT.